This TCR beta chain stems from a study of blood T cells in healthy people across ages. This CDR3 spans 14 amino acids. Trimming stripped 3 bases from V and 3 bases from J, with 13 bases between. Germline lookup yields CDR1 SGHNT and CDR2 YYREEE (reference sequence). Together with a sample-barcoded 5' primer, a J-beta primer mix was included in a second PCR lasting roughly 7 to 11 cycles. Via MiXCR, TCRdb re-called the 5' RACE reads, giving one row per CDR3 protein. The data hold approximately 730,000 distinct CDR3 sequences, with around 46% observed a single time. This clonotype was counted only a few times.

The origin of this receptor is an older woman in good health. Sequenced: blood. The chain employs TRBV5-4 and TRBJ2-7; D may correspond to TRBD1 or TRBD2 (5 bases each). In DNA, the CDR3 is TGTGCCAGCAGCTCCCCGGGACCCCTCTACGAGCAGTACTTC. It translates to CASSSPGPLYEQYF.